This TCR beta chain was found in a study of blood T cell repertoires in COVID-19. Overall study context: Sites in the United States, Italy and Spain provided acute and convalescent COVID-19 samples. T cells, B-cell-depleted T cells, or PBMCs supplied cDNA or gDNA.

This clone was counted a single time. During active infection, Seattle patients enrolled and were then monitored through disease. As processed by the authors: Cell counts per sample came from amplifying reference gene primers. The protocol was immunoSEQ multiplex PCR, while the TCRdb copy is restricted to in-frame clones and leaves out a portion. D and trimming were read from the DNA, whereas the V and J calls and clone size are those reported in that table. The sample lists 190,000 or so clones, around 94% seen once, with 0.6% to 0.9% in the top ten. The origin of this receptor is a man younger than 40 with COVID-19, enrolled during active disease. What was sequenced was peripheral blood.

The CDR3, as DNA: TGTGCCAGCAGGAGATCACAGGTCCTTGAAGCTTTCTTT. It encodes CASRRSQVLEAFF. This chain uses TRBV2 with TRBJ1-1, with D perhaps matching TRBD1 (5 bases). Trimming removed 6 bases at V and 7 bases at J, with 15 bases between. Looked up from germline, CDR1 is SNHLY and CDR2 is FYNNEI. CDR3 length: 13 amino acids.